The clone carrying this T cell receptor (beta chain) has more than one count but fewer than ten. Its antigen is undetermined. This record belongs to a study of cytotoxic CD8 clonotypes in ibrutinib-treated CLL. The V and J ends lost 1 base and 4 bases, in that order; junction bases with no gene match: 6. CDR3 length: 16 residues. CDR1 is MGHRA and CDR2 is YSYEKL in the germline V gene. Study-wide findings and caveats: Public clonotypes, found uncommonly, either contracted or stayed stable on treatment.

The protocol was immunoSEQ multiplex PCR, while the TCRdb copy is restricted to in-frame clones and leaves out a portion. The sample has approximately 15,000 clones, 64% seen once. This TCR derives from a human donor with chronic lymphocytic leukemia. The genes are TRBV4-1 and TRBJ2-3; 9 bases fit TRBD2. Sequencing used PBMCs, obtained before ibrutinib treatment. The CDR3 loop is CASSQGAAGGSDTQYF. CDR3 nucleotides: TGCGCCAGCAGCCAAGGGGCAGCGGGGGGCTCAGATACGCAGTATTTT.